One TCR beta chain is described in this entry. TCRdb reprocessed the 5' RACE reads with MiXCR, giving one entry per CDR3 protein. The sample consists of under 650,000 distinct CDR3 sequences, under 20% of them appearing once. This CDR3 is 14 amino acids long. Germline lookup yields CDR1 SGHAT and CDR2 FQNNGV. Deletions cut 5 bases from V and 9 bases from J, with 18 bases between. The data originate from a study of T-cell memory formation after mild COVID-19. This sequence joins TRBV11-2 and TRBJ2-3; a possible D gene is TRBD2 (5 bases). What was sequenced was PBMCs or a T cell subset sorted from them (not recorded which). This TCR derives from an adult woman who had mild COVID-19 (a few samples of this study predate the infection). Cell type and time point are not known. The CDR3 DNA is TGTGCCAGCAGCCCCGTCATTGCGCTAGCAACGCAGTATTTT. Protein product: CASSPVIALATQYF.